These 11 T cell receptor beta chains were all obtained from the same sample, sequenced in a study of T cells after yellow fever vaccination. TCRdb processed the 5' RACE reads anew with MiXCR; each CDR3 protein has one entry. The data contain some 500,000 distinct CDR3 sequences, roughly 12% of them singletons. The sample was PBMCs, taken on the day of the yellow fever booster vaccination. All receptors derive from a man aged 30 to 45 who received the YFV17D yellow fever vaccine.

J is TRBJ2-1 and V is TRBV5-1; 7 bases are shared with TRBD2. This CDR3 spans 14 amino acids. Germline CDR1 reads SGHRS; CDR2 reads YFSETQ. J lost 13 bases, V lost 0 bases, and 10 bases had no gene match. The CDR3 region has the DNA TGCGCCAGCAGCTTGGAACTAGCGAGATCGGAACAGTTCTTC. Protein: CASSLELARSEQFF.

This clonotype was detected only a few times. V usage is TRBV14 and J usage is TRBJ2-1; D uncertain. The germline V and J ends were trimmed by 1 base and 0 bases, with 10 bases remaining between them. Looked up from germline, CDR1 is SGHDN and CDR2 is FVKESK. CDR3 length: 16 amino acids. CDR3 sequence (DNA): TGTGCCAGCAGCCAAGTGGGGATGGGCTCCTACAATGAGCAGTTCTTC. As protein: CASSQVGMGSYNEQFF.

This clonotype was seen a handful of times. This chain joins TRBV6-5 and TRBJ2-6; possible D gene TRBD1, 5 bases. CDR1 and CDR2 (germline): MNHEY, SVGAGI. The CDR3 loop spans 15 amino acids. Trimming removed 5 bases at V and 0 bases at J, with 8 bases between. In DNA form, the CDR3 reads TGTGCCAGCAGTACCGACAGCTCTGGGGCCAACGTCCTGACTTTC. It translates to CASSTDSSGANVLTF.

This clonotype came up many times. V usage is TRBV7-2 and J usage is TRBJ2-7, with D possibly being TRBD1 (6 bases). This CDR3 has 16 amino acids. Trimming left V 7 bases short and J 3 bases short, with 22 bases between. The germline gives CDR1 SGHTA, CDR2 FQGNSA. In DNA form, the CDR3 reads TGTGCCAGCACCCGAAGGGGTGGGGGCTCTCTCTACGAGCAGTACTTC. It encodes CASTRRGGGSLYEQYF.

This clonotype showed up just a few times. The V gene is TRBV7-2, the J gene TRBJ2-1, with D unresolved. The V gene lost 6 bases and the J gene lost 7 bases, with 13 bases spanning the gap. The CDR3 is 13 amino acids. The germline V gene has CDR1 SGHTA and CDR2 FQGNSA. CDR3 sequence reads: CASRPWAENEQFF. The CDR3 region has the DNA TGTGCCAGCAGGCCTTGGGCGGAGAATGAGCAGTTCTTC.

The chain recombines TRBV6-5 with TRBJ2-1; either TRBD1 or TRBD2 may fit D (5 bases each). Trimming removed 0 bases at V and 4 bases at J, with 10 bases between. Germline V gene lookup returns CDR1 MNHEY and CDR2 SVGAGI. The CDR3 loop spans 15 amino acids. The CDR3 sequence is CASSYSRDRYNEQFF. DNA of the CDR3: TGTGCCAGCAGTTACTCGAGGGACCGGTACAATGAGCAGTTCTTC.

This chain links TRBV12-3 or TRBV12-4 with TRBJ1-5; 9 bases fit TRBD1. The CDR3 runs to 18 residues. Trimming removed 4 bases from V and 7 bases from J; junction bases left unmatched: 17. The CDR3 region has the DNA TGTGCCAGCAGTTCAATAGATCCGGGACAGGGTTTCTGGCAGCCCCAGCATTTT. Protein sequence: CASSSIDPGQGFWQPQHF.

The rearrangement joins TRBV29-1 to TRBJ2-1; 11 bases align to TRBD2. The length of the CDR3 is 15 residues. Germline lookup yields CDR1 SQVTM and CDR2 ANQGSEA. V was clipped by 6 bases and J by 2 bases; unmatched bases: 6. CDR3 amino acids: CSVGLAGRTYNEQFF. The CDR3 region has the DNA TGCAGCGTCGGACTAGCGGGCCGAACCTACAATGAGCAGTTCTTC.

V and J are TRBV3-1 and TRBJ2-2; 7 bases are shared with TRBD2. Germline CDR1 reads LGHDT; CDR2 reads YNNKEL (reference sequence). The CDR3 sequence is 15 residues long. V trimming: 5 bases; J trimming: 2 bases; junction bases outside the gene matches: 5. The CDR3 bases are TGTGCCAGCAGCTCCTGGGACTACAACACCGGGGAGCTGTTTTTT. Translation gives CASSSWDYNTGELFF.

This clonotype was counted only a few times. CDR3 protein: CASNQGTSGYNEQFF. In DNA, the CDR3 is TGTGCCAGCAACCAGGGGACTAGCGGATACAATGAGCAGTTCTTC. V and J are TRBV11-2 and TRBJ2-1, with 11 bases lining up with TRBD2. CDR3 size: 15 residues. Germline V gene lookup returns CDR1 SGHAT and CDR2 FQNNGV. V was pared by 7 bases and J by 4 bases, with 6 bases of the junction left unmatched.

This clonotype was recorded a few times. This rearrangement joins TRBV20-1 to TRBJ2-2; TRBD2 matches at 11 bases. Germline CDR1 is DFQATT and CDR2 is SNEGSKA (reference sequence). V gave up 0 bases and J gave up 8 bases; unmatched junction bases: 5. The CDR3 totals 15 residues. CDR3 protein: CSARDQLAGVGELFF. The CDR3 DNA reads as TGCAGTGCTAGAGATCAACTAGCGGGAGTTGGGGAGCTGTTTTTT.